Sequencing of this TCR beta chain was carried out in a study of OX40 agonist ivuxolimab in advanced cancers. Study overall: At 0.01 to 10 mg/kg, ivuxolimab was administered intravenously to patients every 2 weeks. Prior checkpoint blockade (anti-PD-1, anti-PD-L1 or anti-CTLA-4) was permitted; approximately 40% had it. Study results and limitations: Among some nonresponders, normalized T-cell clonal expansion was also low. More expanded clones were found, on average, in CD8+ than in CD4+ T cells.

The CDR3 contains 13 residues. Germline values: CDR1 MNHEY, CDR2 SMNVEV (reference sequence). V shed 4 bases and J 8 bases; nucleotides not matched to a gene: 7. The assay was immunoSEQ multiplex PCR, and TCRdb's table has in-frame clones only and misses some. The sample comprises almost 85,000 clones, roughly nine tenths of which are singletons, and less than 0.2% rests with the top ten. As concerns this clone: Antigen specificity is unknown.

The clonotype originates from an adult with an advanced solid tumor such as melanoma, head and neck, liver or kidney cancer. V gene TRBV27 combines with J gene TRBJ1-2, with 7 nucleotides matching TRBD1. Sample: CD4+ or CD8+ T cells sorted from blood, taken in a trial of the OX40 agonist ivuxolimab. The CDR3 DNA is TGTGCCAGCAGTTGGGCAGGGGGTGAGGGCTACACCTTC. It specifies CASSWAGGEGYTF.